This T cell receptor (beta chain) stems from a study of shared clonotypes between healthy human individuals. Study as a whole: Aged 18 to 49, the donors were two women and three men.

Study observations and caveats: Sequencing depth was predicted to influence how clonotypes are shared among donors.

On this clone itself: Its antigen is unidentified.

Original handling: ImmunoSEQ only sent back junction sequences with no quality scores, so filtering was done differently. Using immunoSEQ multiplex PCR, the repertoire was profiled, and TCRdb retains in-frame clones only, with some absent. V, J and clone size reflect that table, while D and trimming were determined from the DNA. The sample carries over a million clones, roughly 75% recorded once. This CDR3 contains 14 residues. The V gene's germline CDR1 is SGHRS and CDR2 YFSETQ. Trimming shortened V by 3 bases and J by 0 bases, and 9 bases separated the two germline ends. The receptor was isolated from a man aged 18 to 35 in good health. The sample comprised memory CD4+ T cells sorted from blood. The sample's subset: CD45RA-negative fraction. The gene calls are TRBV5-1 and TRBJ1-2; no firm D call. CDR3 in DNA: TGCGCCAGCAGCTCCACCCATGCTAACTATGGCTACACCTTC. Its protein product is CASSSTHANYGYTF.